This T cell receptor (beta chain) is from a study of T-cell memory formation after mild COVID-19. This clonotype was recorded a few times. After 5'RACE with constant-segment primers, TCR alpha and TCR beta cDNA libraries carrying sample barcodes and UMIs were obtained. TCRdb processed the 5' RACE reads anew with MiXCR; each CDR3 protein has one entry. The profile shows a few hundred thousand distinct CDR3 sequences, around 28% of them singletons. The germline gives CDR1 LNHNV, CDR2 YYDKDF (reference sequence). This CDR3 is 14 amino acids long. V was trimmed by 2 bases and J by 1 base, leaving 8 bases between them.

Material for sequencing was PBMCs or a T cell subset sorted from them (not recorded which). The chain joins TRBV15 to TRBJ1-2; maybe TRBD1 (5 bases). The clonotype originates from an adult woman who had mild COVID-19 (a few samples of this study predate the infection). Cell type and time point are not known. The CDR3 here is CATSRLGDNYGYTF. CDR3 bases: TGTGCCACCAGCAGACTGGGGGATAACTATGGCTACACCTTC.